The 19 T cell receptor beta chains below come from one sample, sequenced in a study of T cell responses to AZD1222 COVID-19 vaccine. Data came from immunoSEQ multiplex PCR; TCRdb stores just in-frame clones and leaves some out. The repertoire holds roughly 78,000 clones, around four fifths seen once, with 2.5% to 3% in the top ten. The sequences come from peripheral blood, collected on day 0 of AZD1222 vaccination. The receptors stem from an adult in good health.

About this clone itself: Distinct nucleotide sequences in the sample also encode this CDR3. V gene TRBV2 combines with J gene TRBJ1-4; 8 bases match TRBD1. Trimming removed 6 bases from V and 5 bases from J; junction bases left unmatched: 5. Germline CDR1 is SNHLY and CDR2 is FYNNEI. This CDR3 is built from 14 residues. CDR3 bases: TGTGCCAGCAGCCGACAGGGGTCAAATGAAAAACTGTTTTTT. Translating it yields CASSRQGSNEKLFF.

The V gene is TRBV12-3 or TRBV12-4, the J gene TRBJ1-1; D uncertain. The CDR3 consists of 12 residues. The germline V and J ends were trimmed by 3 bases and 6 bases, with 8 bases remaining between them. CDR3 residues: CASSFNWAEAFF. The CDR3, as DNA: TGTGCCAGCAGTTTTAACTGGGCTGAAGCTTTCTTT.

J is TRBJ1-5 and V is TRBV19, with D hard to call. The germline V gene encodes CDR1 LNHDA and CDR2 SQIVND (reference sequence). Trimming shortened V by 5 bases and J by 5 bases, and 13 bases separated the two germline ends. The CDR3 totals 14 residues. CDR3 amino acids: CASSSWSEDQPQHF. In DNA form, the CDR3 reads TGTGCCAGTAGTTCATGGAGCGAGGATCAGCCCCAGCATTTT. The full variable domain, completed using reference TRBV19 and TRBJ1-5, is DGGITQSPKYLFRKEGQNVTLSCEQNLNHDAMYWYRQDPGQGLRLIYYSQIVNDFQKGDIAEGYSVSREKKESFPLTVTSAQKNPTAFYLCASSSWSEDQPQHFGDGTRLSIL.

The chain couples TRBV5-5 to TRBJ2-7; 14 bases align to TRBD2. J was trimmed by 0 bases and V by 3 bases; bases with no gene match: 14. CDR1 is SGHKS, CDR2 YYEKEE, per germline (reference sequence). CDR3 length: 20 amino acids. The CDR3 DNA is TGTGCCAGCAGCTCGCCCGAGGGACTAGCGGGGGCGCTGAGCTCCTACGAGCAGTACTTC. It translates to CASSSPEGLAGALSSYEQYF.

This chain links TRBV28 with TRBJ1-5; 11 bases agree with TRBD1. Trimming removed 4 bases from V and 7 bases from J; junction bases left unmatched: 6. Germline CDR1 and CDR2: MDHEN and SYDVKM. The CDR3 spans 15 residues. The chain's CDR3 is CASSSGQGGYQPQHF. CDR3 coding DNA: TGTGCCAGCAGTTCGGGACAGGGGGGTTACCAGCCCCAGCATTTT.

The genes are TRBV20-1 and TRBJ1-1; no definite D call. The CDR3 has 11 amino acids. Germline V lookup: CDR1 DFQATT, CDR2 SNEGSKA (reference sequence). Trimming shortened V by 8 bases and J by 4 bases, and 11 bases separated the two germline ends. The CDR3 is CSPGRGTEAFF. CDR3 DNA: TGCAGTCCCGGTCGGGGCACTGAAGCTTTCTTT.

The chain combines TRBV23-1 with TRBJ2-6; unclear D gene. TRBV23-1 is annotated as an ORF whose role is uncertain. The CDR3 spans 20 residues. V lost 8 bases to trimming and J lost 2 bases, with 28 bases between them. The CDR3 region has the DNA TGCGCCAGCTGCCCAATCCCGACAATAACAGTAACCACTGGGGCCAACGTCCTGACTTTC. This encodes CASCPIPTITVTTGANVLTF.

V is TRBV2 and J is TRBJ2-2; D unresolved. The CDR3 covers 13 residues. Germline lookup yields CDR1 SNHLY and CDR2 FYNNEI. Trimming took off 3 bases at V and 6 bases at J, with 8 bases between the two ends. The CDR3 DNA follows: TGTGCCAGCAGTGAGGTAACGGCCGGGGAGCTGTTTTTT. This encodes CASSEVTAGELFF. Full variable domain (rest looked up from reference TRBV2 and TRBJ2-2): EPEVTQTPSHQVTQMGQEVILRCVPISNHLYFYWYRQILGQKVEFLVSFYNNEISEKSEIFDDQFSVERPDGSNFTLKIRSTKLEDSAMYFCASSEVTAGELFFGEGSRLTVL.

V and J are TRBV27 and TRBJ1-2; maybe TRBD1 (5 bases). V was trimmed by 5 bases and J by 2 bases, leaving 15 bases between them. CDR1 and CDR2 (germline): MNHEY, SMNVEV (reference sequence). The CDR3 totals 15 residues. This CDR3 is CASSVGPQRNYGYTF. CDR3 nucleotide sequence: TGTGCCAGCAGTGTGGGACCCCAGCGGAACTATGGCTACACCTTC.

V is TRBV7-2 and J is TRBJ2-2; D call uncertain. Trimming removed 5 bases from V and 3 bases from J, with 13 bases in between. Germline CDR1 reads SGHTA; CDR2 reads FQGNSA. CDR3 length: 15 residues. DNA for the CDR3: TGTGCCAGCAGCCCCTACTTGTCGGACACCGGGGAGCTGTTTTTT. It yields the protein CASSPYLSDTGELFF.

This clone was seen once. This sequence joins TRBV28 and TRBJ2-5, with a tentative D call TRBD2 (7 bases). CDR3 length equals 14 residues. Germline CDR1 is MDHEN and CDR2 is SYDVKM. V was clipped by 2 bases and J by 5 bases, with 12 bases between them. CDR3 loop: CASSLRGGGETQYF. In nucleotides, the CDR3 is TGTGCCAGCAGTTTACGGGGAGGGGGGGAGACCCAGTACTTC.

This clone was seen a few times. The same CDR3 also results from other DNA sequences found in this sample. The chain links TRBV7-2 to TRBJ2-3; possible D gene TRBD1, 5 bases. Trimming took 2 bases from V and 0 from J, leaving 9 bases between them. There are 15 residues in the CDR3. Germline values: CDR1 SGHTA, CDR2 FQGNSA. In DNA form, the CDR3 reads TGTGCCAGCAGCTTAACAGGTACTAGCACAGATACGCAGTATTTT. Its translation is CASSLTGTSTDTQYF.

The V call is TRBV19, the J call TRBJ2-2; D gene uncertain. The CDR3 covers 16 residues. Trimming took 3 bases from V and 4 from J, leaving 15 bases between them. CDR1 is LNHDA and CDR2 is SQIVND in the germline V gene (reference sequence). The CDR3 loop is CASSIGYDGITGELFF. The CDR3 nucleotides read TGTGCCAGTAGTATTGGGTACGACGGTATCACCGGGGAGCTGTTTTTT.

The rearrangement links TRBV3-1 (or the pseudogene TRBV3-2) to TRBJ1-2, with a weak D call TRBD1 (5 bases). CDR3 length equals 14 residues. Germline CDR1 LGHDT, CDR2 YNNKEL (reference sequence). V lost 4 bases and J lost 8, with 17 bases in between. Here the CDR3 reads CASSLGTAREGYTF. CDR3 sequence (DNA): TGTGCCAGCAGCCTCGGGACTGCCCGGGAGGGCTACACCTTC.

The chain is built from TRBV9 and TRBJ2-1; D gene uncertain. Germline CDR1 and CDR2: SGDLS and YYNGEE. The CDR3 has 13 amino acids. V was trimmed by 2 bases and J by 4 bases, leaving 7 bases between them. CDR3 residues: CASSVLSYNEQFF. The CDR3 coding sequence is TGTGCCAGCAGCGTCCTATCTTACAATGAGCAGTTCTTC.

The V call is TRBV27, the J call TRBJ2-1; 14 nucleotides agree with TRBD2. J lost 7 bases, V lost 5 bases, and 16 bases had no gene match. The CDR3 covers 19 residues. Per germline, CDR1 MNHEY and CDR2 SMNVEV (reference sequence). The CDR3 DNA follows: TGTGCCAGCAGTCCAGAAACCCGACTAGCGGGGGGGCCGGGGAATGAGCAGTTCTTC. It yields the protein CASSPETRLAGGPGNEQFF.

V is TRBV10-3 and J is TRBJ2-7; no clear D. Germline-derived CDR1 and CDR2 are ENHRY and SYGVKD. V lost 2 bases, J lost 0 bases, and 11 bases lay in between. The CDR3 totals 15 residues. CDR3: CAISEPQSYSYEQYF. DNA of the CDR3: TGTGCCATCAGTGAGCCGCAGTCGTACTCCTACGAGCAGTACTTC.

The rearrangement links TRBV1 to TRBJ1-4; TRBD1 was called by the table and not checked on the DNA. TRBV1 is a known pseudogene. The CDR3 extends over 18 amino acids. CDR3 sequence: CTSSHWAGAPATNEKLFF. The CDR3 DNA reads TGCACCAGCAGCCACTGGGCAGGGGCGCCTGCAACTAATGAAAAACTGTTTTTT.

This chain joins TRBV15 and TRBJ1-5; a weak D match, TRBD1 (6 bases). This CDR3 is 15 amino acids long. Trimming removed 1 base at V and 7 bases at J, with 14 bases between. Germline loops: CDR1 LNHNV, CDR2 YYDKDF (reference sequence). CDR3 bases: TGTGCCACCAGCAGAGCCCGGACAGATCGGCAGCCCCAGCATTTT. Translating it yields CATSRARTDRQPQHF.